The 30 T cell receptor beta chains in this list originate from one sample, sequenced in a study of T-cell reconstitution after alpha-beta-depleted transplantation in children. TCRbeta library preparation incorporated unique molecular identifiers. TCRdb ran MiXCR on the PCR reads and lists one entry per CDR3 protein. The table has roughly 180,000 distinct CDR3 sequences, 13% to 15% seen once. The specimen comprised PBMCs from the stem cell graft donor, sampled from the stem cell graft. These receptor sequences come from a human donor who donated a stem cell graft to a child with acute lymphoblastic leukemia.

This clonotype was found many times. This sequence joins TRBV5-1 and TRBJ2-7; tentative D call: TRBD2 (5 bases). V was shortened by 0 bases and J by 2 bases, with 9 bases between the two germline ends. Germline lookup yields CDR1 SGHRS and CDR2 YFSETQ. The CDR3 is made up of 14 amino acids. CDR3 DNA: TGCGCCAGCAGCTTGGATACGGGAACCTACGAGCAGTACTTC. Translating it yields CASSLDTGTYEQYF. Looking up the rest from reference TRBV5-1 and TRBJ2-7 gives the full variable domain: KAGVTQTPRYLIKTRGQQVTLSCSPISGHRSVSWYQQTPGQGLQFLFEYFSETQRNKGNFPGRFSGRQFSNSRSEMNVSTLELGDSALYLCASSLDTGTYEQYFGPGTRLTVT.

This clonotype has at least ten counts. V usage is TRBV29-1 and J usage is TRBJ2-4; D might be TRBD1 or TRBD2, each matching 6 bases. This CDR3 comprises 12 residues. Germline V gene sequence: CDR1 SQVTM, CDR2 ANQGSEA. Trimming took off 4 bases at V and 6 bases at J, with 10 bases between the two ends. This CDR3 is CSVGRGGNIQYF. The CDR3 DNA sequence: TGCAGCGTTGGCAGGGGAGGAAACATTCAGTACTTC.

This clonotype was detected ten times or more. The V call is TRBV3-1, the J call TRBJ1-3; 8 bases map to TRBD1. Germline lookup yields CDR1 LGHDT and CDR2 YNNKEL (reference sequence). The CDR3 runs to 18 residues. J gave up 1 base and V 4 bases, and 12 bases lay outside the gene matches. This chain's CDR3 is CASSRREGQGSSGNTIYF. The CDR3 coding sequence is TGTGCCAGCAGCCGGCGAGAAGGACAGGGATCTTCTGGAAACACCATATATTTT.

The chain has TRBV4-2 and TRBJ2-7, with 10 bases fitting TRBD2. CDR3 size: 18 residues. Germline CDR1 is LGHNA and CDR2 is YNFKEQ. The J segment lost 4 bases and the V segment lost 0 bases, leaving 12 bases of the junction unmatched. The CDR3 is CASSQEREEASGSYEQYF. DNA of the CDR3: TGTGCCAGCAGCCAAGAGAGAGAGGAGGCTAGCGGGAGTTACGAGCAGTACTTC.

The table lists this clonotype with many counts. V and J are TRBV7-8 and TRBJ2-6; 7 nucleotides line up with TRBD1. This CDR3 is built from 14 residues. Germline V gives CDR1 SGHVS, CDR2 FQNEAQ. V lost 5 bases and J lost 6; bases outside the gene matches: 4. The CDR3 DNA is TGTGCCAGCAGCCAGACAGGGCTGGCCAACGTCCTGACTTTC. Translated, it gives CASSQTGLANVLTF.

This clonotype was recorded many times. The V and J genes are TRBV20-1 and TRBJ2-7; the match to TRBD1 covers 10 bases. With 3 bases clipped from V and 6 bases from J, the junction kept 5 bases outside the gene matches. This CDR3 spans 13 amino acids. Germline V lookup: CDR1 DFQATT, CDR2 SNEGSKA (reference sequence). CDR3 loop: CSASGTGEGEQYF. The CDR3 DNA sequence: TGCAGTGCTAGCGGGACAGGGGAGGGCGAGCAGTACTTC.

This clonotype came up many times. The J gene is TRBJ1-1, the V gene TRBV7-2; D may be TRBD1 (5 bases). The length of the CDR3 is 13 residues. CDR1 is SGHTA and CDR2 is FQGNSA in the germline V gene. The ends were cut back, 7 bases at V and 7 bases at J, with 16 bases in the middle. CDR3: CASKSGNEDEAFF. CDR3 bases: TGTGCCAGCAAGTCAGGGAATGAGGATGAAGCTTTCTTT.

This clonotype showed up many times. The genes are TRBV6-5 and TRBJ1-5; no definite D call. The germline CDR1 and CDR2 sequences are MNHEY and SVGAGI. The CDR3 is 15 residues long. Trimming took off 0 bases at V and 6 bases at J, with 12 bases between the two ends. This CDR3 reads CASSYSIEATQPQHF. CDR3 DNA: TGTGCCAGCAGTTACTCTATAGAAGCCACTCAGCCCCAGCATTTT.

This clonotype occurred many times. The V call is TRBV19, the J call TRBJ2-1, with unresolved D. Looked up from germline, CDR1 is LNHDA and CDR2 is SQIVND (reference sequence). Trimming removed 2 bases from V and 8 bases from J, with 13 bases in between. This CDR3 comprises 14 residues. The CDR3 region has the DNA TGTGCCAGTAGTATAAGTAGTGAAGGTGATGAGCAGTTCTTC. Its protein is CASSISSEGDEQFF.

Here the CDR3 reads CASSYPRDRDQPQHF. The CDR3 DNA reads as TGTGCCAGCAGTTACCCCCGGGACAGGGATCAGCCCCAGCATTTT. This sequence joins TRBV6-5 and TRBJ1-5, with 9 positions matching TRBD1. Trimming cost V 2 bases and J 5 bases; bases outside gene matches: 4. Germline CDR1 reads MNHEY; CDR2 reads SVGAGI. This CDR3 region has 15 residues.

CDR3 sequence reads: CASSFSLAGVSEQYF. In DNA form, the CDR3 reads TGTGCCAGCAGTTTTAGTCTAGCGGGAGTTTCCGAGCAGTACTTC. The V call is TRBV12-3 or TRBV12-4, the J call TRBJ2-7; 10 bases agree with TRBD2. The CDR3 contains 15 residues. The ends lost 3 bases at V and 6 bases at J; junction bases unmatched: 8.

This clonotype was seen repeatedly, ten times or more. CDR3 protein: CASRTGLAAYNEQFF. The CDR3 bases are TGTGCCAGCAGAACGGGACTGGCTGCCTACAATGAGCAGTTCTTC. The chain combines TRBV9 with TRBJ2-1; D possibly corresponds to TRBD2 (6 bases). CDR1 is SGDLS and CDR2 is YYNGEE in the germline V gene. CDR3 length equals 15 residues. V was trimmed by 5 bases and J by 2 bases, leaving 14 bases between them.

This clonotype has at least ten counts. The chain carries TRBV12-3 or TRBV12-4 and TRBJ1-3; TRBD1 is a possible D gene (5 bases). CDR3 length: 14 amino acids. With 6 bases removed from V and 9 bases from J, the gap between germline ends came to 18 bases. CDR3: CASSKDSTASTIYF. In nucleotides, the CDR3 is TGTGCCAGCAGCAAAGACAGCACGGCTTCCACCATATATTTT.

Many counts were recorded for this clonotype. The chain has TRBV18 and TRBJ2-7; D remains unclear. The length of the CDR3 is 12 residues. The V end lost 5 bases, the J end lost 3 bases, and 8 bases lay between the germline ends. CDR1 is KGHSH and CDR2 is LQKENI in the germline V gene. CDR3 in DNA: TGTGCCAGCTCATCGGATAACTACGAGCAGTACTTC. Translated: CASSSDNYEQYF.

On this clonotype itself: A much larger clone differs by one base, so this may be a read error. The chain joins TRBV12-3 or TRBV12-4 to TRBJ2-3; 9 bases map to TRBD1. CDR3 size: 16 residues. CDR3 amino acids: CASSAGTGFRTDTRYF. In DNA, the CDR3 is TGTGCCAGCAGTGCCGGGACAGGGTTTCGGACAGATACGCGGTATTTT.

This clonotype was picked up a small number of times. V usage is TRBV28 and J usage is TRBJ1-1; D unresolved. The V end lost 10 bases, the J end lost 0 bases, and 6 bases lay between the germline ends. This CDR3 is 11 amino acids long. Germline V CDR1 and CDR2: MDHEN, SYDVKM. The CDR3 spells CATKMNTEAFF. The CDR3 DNA sequence: TGTGCCACCAAGATGAACACTGAAGCTTTCTTT.

The rearrangement uses TRBV5-1 and TRBJ2-7; 9 bases match TRBD1. The V segment lost 4 bases and the J segment 0 bases; nucleotides outside the gene matches: 8. The CDR3 runs 16 residues. Germline CDR1 reads SGHRS; CDR2 reads YFSETQ. CDR3 DNA sequence: TGCGCCAGCAGCCACTGGGACAGGGTAGACTCCTACGAGCAGTACTTC. This sequence encodes CASSHWDRVDSYEQYF.

The table lists this clonotype with many counts. The chain is built from TRBV5-1 and TRBJ2-5; TRBD1 matches 8 bases. The CDR3 spans 13 residues. From germline, CDR1 is SGHRS and CDR2 YFSETQ. V shed 4 bases, J shed 3 bases, and the junction held 2 bases outside the gene matches. CDR3 in DNA: TGCGCCAGCAGCCCGACAGGGGAAGAGACCCAGTACTTC. It specifies CASSPTGEETQYF.

The genes are TRBV13 and TRBJ2-1; 8 bases are a match to TRBD2. Germline V gene sequence: CDR1 PRHDT, CDR2 FYEKMQ (reference sequence). V dropped 5 bases and J dropped 7; count of bases not matched to a gene: 19. The CDR3 spans 18 residues. The CDR3, as DNA: TGTGCCAGCAGCCCCGGGGGCGCGGGAGGCCAACCGGGTAATGAGCAGTTCTTC. This translates into CASSPGGAGGQPGNEQFF.

This clonotype was picked up many times. The chain joins TRBV7-8 to TRBJ2-1, with D unclear. V was cut by 1 base and J by 13 bases, with 8 bases left in between. This CDR3 has 11 residues. Germline CDR1 and CDR2: SGHVS and FQNEAQ. As DNA, the CDR3 is TGTGCCAGCAGCTTAGAAAGCGTTCAGTTCTTC. Translating it yields CASSLESVQFF.

Ten or more counts support this clonotype. The rearrangement uses TRBV20-1 and TRBJ2-1; D perhaps matches TRBD2 (5 bases). V was trimmed by 6 bases and J by 0 bases, leaving 12 bases between them. Germline assignment: CDR1 DFQATT and CDR2 SNEGSKA (reference sequence). The CDR3 totals 14 residues. CDR3 nucleotide sequence: TGCAGTGCGACTGGACTTTTCTCCTACAATGAGCAGTTCTTC. This gives the protein CSATGLFSYNEQFF.

This clonotype was seen more than once but under ten times. The gene calls are TRBV4-1 and TRBJ2-3; TRBD1 matches at 9 bases. With 0 bases clipped from V and 4 bases from J, the junction kept 5 bases outside the gene matches. CDR1 is MGHRA, CDR2 YSYEKL, per germline. The CDR3 spans 16 residues. CDR3: CASSQDWGQGSDTQYF. DNA for the CDR3: TGCGCCAGCAGCCAAGATTGGGGACAGGGATCAGATACGCAGTATTTT.

This chain joins TRBV20-1 and TRBJ2-3; D call uncertain. V was clipped by 0 bases and J by 1 base, with 11 bases between them. CDR1 and CDR2 from the germline V gene are DFQATT and SNEGSKA (reference sequence). CDR3 length: 15 residues. DNA of the CDR3: TGCAGTGCTAGAGACTACTTGATTCGCACAGATACGCAGTATTTT. As protein: CSARDYLIRTDTQYF.

This clonotype was seen repeatedly, ten times or more. The V gene is TRBV27, the J gene TRBJ2-7; 7 nucleotides agree with TRBD2. CDR1 MNHEY and CDR2 SMNVEV come from the germline V gene (reference sequence). V lost 2 bases, J lost 2 bases, and 6 bases stayed unmatched. This CDR3 is 15 amino acids long. For the CDR3, the DNA is TGTGCCAGCAGTTTAGCGGGAGAAGTCCCCTACGAGCAGTACTTC. This sequence encodes CASSLAGEVPYEQYF.

The genes are TRBV6-5 and TRBJ2-1, with 9 positions matching TRBD2. The CDR3 totals 15 residues. The germline V gene has CDR1 MNHEY and CDR2 SVGAGI. V lost 0 bases, J lost 5 bases, and 2 bases stayed unmatched. In nucleotides, the CDR3 is TGTGCCAGCAGTTACTCCGGGACTAGCAACAATGAGCAGTTCTTC. It codes for CASSYSGTSNNEQFF.

This clonotype came up many times. This rearrangement joins TRBV5-1 to TRBJ2-3, with D perhaps TRBD1 or TRBD2 (5 bases each). The CDR3 has 15 amino acids. CDR1 SGHRS and CDR2 YFSETQ come from the germline V gene. V was trimmed by 5 bases and J by 4 bases, leaving 17 bases between them. This CDR3 is CASRQNRDGADTQYF. The CDR3 DNA follows: TGCGCCAGCAGGCAGAACCGGGACGGAGCAGATACGCAGTATTTT.

This chain links TRBV11-3 with TRBJ2-7, with D uncertain. The germline CDR1 and CDR2 sequences are SGHNT and YENEEA. The CDR3 consists of 14 residues. The V gene lost 1 base and the J gene lost 5 bases, with 12 bases spanning the gap. CDR3 residues: CASSLARVLHEQYF. CDR3 nucleotides: TGTGCCAGCAGCTTAGCTAGAGTTCTCCACGAGCAGTACTTC.

Ten or more counts support this clonotype. The chain employs TRBV29-1 and TRBJ1-3; 9 bases map to TRBD1. This CDR3 region has 13 residues. Per the germline V gene, CDR1 is SQVTM and CDR2 is ANQGSEA. J lost 2 bases, V lost 6 bases, and 2 bases had no gene match. The CDR3 sequence: CSVRTGAGNTIYF. The CDR3 DNA follows: TGCAGCGTCCGGACAGGGGCTGGAAACACCATATATTTT.

In this sample, this clonotype turned up a few times. The V call is TRBV5-4, the J call TRBJ2-1, with TRBD2 identical over 13 bases. After removal of 4 bases from V and 4 bases from J, the junction contained 8 bases not matched to a gene. From germline, CDR1 is SGHNT and CDR2 YYREEE (reference sequence). The CDR3 runs to 17 residues. The CDR3 here is CASSLRLAGGLYNEQFF. CDR3 coding DNA: TGTGCCAGCAGCCTAAGACTAGCGGGAGGCCTGTACAATGAGCAGTTCTTC.

This clonotype came up many times. In DNA, the CDR3 is TGTGCCAGCAGCCCACGGATCGGACAGGGGTATCGTGACAATGAGCAGTTCTTC. Translated: CASSPRIGQGYRDNEQFF. The chain has TRBV11-2 and TRBJ2-1; 9 nucleotides match TRBD1. The trim removed 5 bases at V and 5 bases at J, leaving 16 bases unmatched. The CDR3 is 18 amino acids. Per germline, CDR1 SGHAT and CDR2 FQNNGV.